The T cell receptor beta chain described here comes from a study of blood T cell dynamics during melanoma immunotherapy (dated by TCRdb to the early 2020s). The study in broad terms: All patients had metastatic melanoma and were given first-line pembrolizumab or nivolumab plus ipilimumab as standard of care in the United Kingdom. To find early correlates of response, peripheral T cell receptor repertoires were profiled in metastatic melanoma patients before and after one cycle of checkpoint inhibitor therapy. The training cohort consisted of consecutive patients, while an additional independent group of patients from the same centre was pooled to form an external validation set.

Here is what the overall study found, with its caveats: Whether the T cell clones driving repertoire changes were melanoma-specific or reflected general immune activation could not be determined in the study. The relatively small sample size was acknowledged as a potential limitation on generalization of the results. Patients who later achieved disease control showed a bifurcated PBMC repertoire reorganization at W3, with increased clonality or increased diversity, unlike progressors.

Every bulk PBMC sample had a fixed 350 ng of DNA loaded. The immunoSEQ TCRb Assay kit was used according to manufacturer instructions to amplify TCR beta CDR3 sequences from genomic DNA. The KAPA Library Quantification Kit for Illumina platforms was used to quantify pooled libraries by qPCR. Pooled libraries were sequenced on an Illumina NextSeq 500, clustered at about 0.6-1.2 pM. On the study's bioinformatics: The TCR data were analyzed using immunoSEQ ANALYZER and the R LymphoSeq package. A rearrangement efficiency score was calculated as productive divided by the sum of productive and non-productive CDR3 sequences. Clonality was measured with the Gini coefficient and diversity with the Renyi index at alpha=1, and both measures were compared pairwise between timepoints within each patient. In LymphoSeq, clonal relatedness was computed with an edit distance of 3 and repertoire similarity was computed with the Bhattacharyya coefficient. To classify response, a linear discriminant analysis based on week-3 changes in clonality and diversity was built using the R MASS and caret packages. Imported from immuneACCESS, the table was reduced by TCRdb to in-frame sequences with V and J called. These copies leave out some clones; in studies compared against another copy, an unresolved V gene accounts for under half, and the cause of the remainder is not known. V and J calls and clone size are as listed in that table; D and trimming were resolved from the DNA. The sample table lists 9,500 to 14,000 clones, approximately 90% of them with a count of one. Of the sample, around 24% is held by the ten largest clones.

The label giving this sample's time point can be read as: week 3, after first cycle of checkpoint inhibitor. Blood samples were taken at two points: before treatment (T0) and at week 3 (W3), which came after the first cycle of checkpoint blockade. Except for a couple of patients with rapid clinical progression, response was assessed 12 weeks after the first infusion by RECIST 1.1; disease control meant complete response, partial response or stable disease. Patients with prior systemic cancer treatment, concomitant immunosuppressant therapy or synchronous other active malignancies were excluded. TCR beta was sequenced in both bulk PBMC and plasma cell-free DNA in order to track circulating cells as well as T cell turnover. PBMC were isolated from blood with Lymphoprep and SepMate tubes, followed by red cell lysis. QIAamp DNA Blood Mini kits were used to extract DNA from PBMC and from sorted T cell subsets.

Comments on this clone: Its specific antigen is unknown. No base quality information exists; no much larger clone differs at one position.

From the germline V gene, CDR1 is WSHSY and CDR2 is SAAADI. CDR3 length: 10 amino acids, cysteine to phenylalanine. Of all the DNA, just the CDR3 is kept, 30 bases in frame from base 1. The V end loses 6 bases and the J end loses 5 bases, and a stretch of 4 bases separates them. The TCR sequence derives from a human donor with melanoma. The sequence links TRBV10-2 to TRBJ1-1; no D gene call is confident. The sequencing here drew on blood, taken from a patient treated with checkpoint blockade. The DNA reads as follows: TGCGCCAGCAGGGGGACTGAAGCTTTCTTT. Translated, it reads CASRGTEAFF.